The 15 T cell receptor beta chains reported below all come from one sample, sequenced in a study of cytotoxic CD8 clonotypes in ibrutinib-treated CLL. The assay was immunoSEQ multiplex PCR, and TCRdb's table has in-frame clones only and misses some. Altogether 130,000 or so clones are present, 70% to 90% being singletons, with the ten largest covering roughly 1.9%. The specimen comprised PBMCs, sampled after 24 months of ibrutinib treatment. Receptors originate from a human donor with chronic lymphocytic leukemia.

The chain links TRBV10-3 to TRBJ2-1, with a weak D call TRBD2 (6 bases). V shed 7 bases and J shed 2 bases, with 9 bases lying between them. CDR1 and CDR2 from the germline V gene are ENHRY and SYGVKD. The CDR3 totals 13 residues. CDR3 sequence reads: CAITTGAYNEQFF. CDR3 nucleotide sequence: TGTGCCATCACTACGGGAGCCTACAATGAGCAGTTCTTC.

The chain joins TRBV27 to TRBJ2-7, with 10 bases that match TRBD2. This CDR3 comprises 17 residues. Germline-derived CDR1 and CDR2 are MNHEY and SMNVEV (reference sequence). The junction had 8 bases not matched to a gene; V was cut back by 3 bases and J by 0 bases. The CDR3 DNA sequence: TGTGCCAGCAGTTTGGCTGCTAGCGGGGGATTCTCCTACGAGCAGTACTTC. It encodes CASSLAASGGFSYEQYF.

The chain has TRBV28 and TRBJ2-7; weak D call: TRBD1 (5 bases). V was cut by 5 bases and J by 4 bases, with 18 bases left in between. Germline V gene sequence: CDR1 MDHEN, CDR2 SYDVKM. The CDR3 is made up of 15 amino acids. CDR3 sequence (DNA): TGTGCCAGCAGTCGCGCCGGAACAGGATCTTACGAGCAGTACTTC. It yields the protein CASSRAGTGSYEQYF.

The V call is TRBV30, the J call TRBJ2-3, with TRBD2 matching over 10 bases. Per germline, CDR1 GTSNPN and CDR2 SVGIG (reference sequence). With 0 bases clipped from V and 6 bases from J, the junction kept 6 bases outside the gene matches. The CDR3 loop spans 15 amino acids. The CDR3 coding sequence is TGTGCCTGGAGTGTACGAGCGGGGGGGCTTGATACGCAGTATTTT. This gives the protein CAWSVRAGGLDTQYF.

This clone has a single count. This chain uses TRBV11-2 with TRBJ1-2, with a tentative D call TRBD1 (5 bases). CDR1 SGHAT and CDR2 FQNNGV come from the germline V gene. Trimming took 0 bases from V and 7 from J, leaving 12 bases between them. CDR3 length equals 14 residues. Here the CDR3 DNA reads TGTGCCAGCAGCTTAGAAAGGGTAGGGGCTGGCTACACCTTC. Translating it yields CASSLERVGAGYTF.

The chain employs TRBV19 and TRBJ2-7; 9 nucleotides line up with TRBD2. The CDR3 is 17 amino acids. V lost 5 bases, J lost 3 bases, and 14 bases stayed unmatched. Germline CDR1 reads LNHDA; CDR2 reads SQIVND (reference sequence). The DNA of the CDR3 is TGTGCCAGTAGTTTCCTTCCACCGACTAGCGGATACTACGAGCAGTACTTC. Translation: CASSFLPPTSGYYEQYF.

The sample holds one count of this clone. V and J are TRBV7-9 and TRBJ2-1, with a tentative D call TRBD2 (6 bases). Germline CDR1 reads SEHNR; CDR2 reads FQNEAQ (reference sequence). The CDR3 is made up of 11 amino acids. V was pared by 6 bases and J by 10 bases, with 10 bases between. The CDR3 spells CASRPAGEQFF. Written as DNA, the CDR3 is TGTGCCAGCAGACCCGCGGGGGAGCAGTTCTTC.

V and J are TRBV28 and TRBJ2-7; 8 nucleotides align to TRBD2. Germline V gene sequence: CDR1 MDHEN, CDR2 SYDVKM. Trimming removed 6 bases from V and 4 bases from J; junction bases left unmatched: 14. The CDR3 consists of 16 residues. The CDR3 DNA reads TGTGCCAGCAGACCCAATCGGGGGGGCGATACATACGAGCAGTACTTC. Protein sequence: CASRPNRGGDTYEQYF.

CDR3 sequence: CASSQDSYGANVLTF. The CDR3 nucleotides read TGTGCCAGCAGTCAAGATTCGTATGGGGCCAACGTCCTGACTTTC. The rearrangement uses TRBV2 and TRBJ2-6, with D hard to call. This CDR3 region has 15 residues. V lost 5 bases and J 3 bases, leaving 11 bases between the germline ends. The germline CDR1 and CDR2 sequences are SNHLY and FYNNEI.

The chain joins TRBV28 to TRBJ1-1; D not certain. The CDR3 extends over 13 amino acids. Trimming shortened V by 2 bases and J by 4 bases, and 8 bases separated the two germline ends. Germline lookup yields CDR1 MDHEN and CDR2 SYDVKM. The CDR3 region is CASSLRFSTEAFF. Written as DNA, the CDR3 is TGTGCCAGCAGTTTAAGGTTTAGCACTGAAGCTTTCTTT. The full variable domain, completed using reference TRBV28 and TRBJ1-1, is DVKVTQSSRYLVKRTGEKVFLECVQDMDHENMFWYRQDPGLGLRLIYFSYDVKMKEKGDIPEGYSVSREKKERFSLILESASTNQTSMYLCASSLRFSTEAFFGQGTRLTVV.

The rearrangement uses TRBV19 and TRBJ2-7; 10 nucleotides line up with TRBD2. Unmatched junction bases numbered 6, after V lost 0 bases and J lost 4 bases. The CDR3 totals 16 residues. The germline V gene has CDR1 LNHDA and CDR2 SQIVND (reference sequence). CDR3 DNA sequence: TGTGCCAGTAGTATAGATGCGTCTAGCGGGAGATACGAGCAGTACTTC. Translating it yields CASSIDASSGRYEQYF.

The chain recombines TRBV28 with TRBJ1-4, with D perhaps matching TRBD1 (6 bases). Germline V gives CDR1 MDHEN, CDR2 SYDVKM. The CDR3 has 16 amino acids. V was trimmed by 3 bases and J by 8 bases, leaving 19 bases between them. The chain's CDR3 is CASSFTFRDQGEKLFF. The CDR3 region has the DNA TGTGCCAGCAGTTTCACCTTCCGGGACCAGGGGGAAAAACTGTTTTTT.

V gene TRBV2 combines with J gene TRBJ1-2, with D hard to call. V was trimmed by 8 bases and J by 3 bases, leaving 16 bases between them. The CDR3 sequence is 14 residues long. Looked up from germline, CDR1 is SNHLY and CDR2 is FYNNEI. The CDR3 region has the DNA TGTGCCAGCTGTGCCCACGGGCCTTACTATGGCTACACCTTC. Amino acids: CASCAHGPYYGYTF.

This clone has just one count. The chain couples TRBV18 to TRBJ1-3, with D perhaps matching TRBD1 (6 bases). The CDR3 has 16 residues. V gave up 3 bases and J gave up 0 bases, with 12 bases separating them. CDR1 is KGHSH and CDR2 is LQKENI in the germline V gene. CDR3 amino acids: CASSPAGAYSGNTIYF. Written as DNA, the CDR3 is TGTGCCAGCTCACCTGCGGGGGCATACTCTGGAAACACCATATATTTT.

CDR3 protein: CASSHSGTLAKNIQYF. CDR3 sequence (DNA): TGTGCCAGCAGCCACTCCGGGACCCTAGCCAAAAACATTCAGTACTTC. The rearrangement uses TRBV4-2 and TRBJ2-4; D tentatively fits TRBD1 or TRBD2 (5 bases each). This CDR3 has 16 residues. V gave up 3 bases and J gave up 0 bases, with 12 bases separating them. The germline V gene has CDR1 LGHNA and CDR2 YNFKEQ.